Given below is one TCR beta chain in context. Profiling relied on immunoSEQ multiplex PCR, and the TCRdb table lists in-frame clones only, not all of them. The repertoire holds some 260,000 clones, with approximately 88% as singletons. This sample was taken from a study of blood T cell repertoires in COVID-19. CDR1 is SGHKS and CDR2 is YYEKEE in the germline V gene (reference sequence). This CDR3 has 18 amino acids. V lost 0 bases and J lost 8, with 24 bases in between. This sequence joins TRBV5-5 and TRBJ1-5; unclear D gene. This TCR was recovered from a woman between 25 and 40 years old with COVID-19, enrolled during active disease. Sequenced input: peripheral blood. The CDR3 sequence: CASSLAPISGRSFEPQHF. The CDR3 DNA reads as TGTGCCAGCAGCTTGGCGCCAATAAGCGGCCGGAGCTTCGAGCCCCAGCATTTT.